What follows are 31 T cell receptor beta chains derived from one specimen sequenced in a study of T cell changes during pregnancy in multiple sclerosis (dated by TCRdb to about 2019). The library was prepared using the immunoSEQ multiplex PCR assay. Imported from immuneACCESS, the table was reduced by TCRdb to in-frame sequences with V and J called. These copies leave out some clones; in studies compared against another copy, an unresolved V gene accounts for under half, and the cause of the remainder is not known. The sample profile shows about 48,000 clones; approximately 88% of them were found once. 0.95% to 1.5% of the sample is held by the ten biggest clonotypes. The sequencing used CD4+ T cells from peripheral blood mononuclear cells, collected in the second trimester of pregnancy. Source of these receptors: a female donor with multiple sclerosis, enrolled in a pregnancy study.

In nucleotides, the CDR3 is TGTGCCAGCAGCTTAGGTGCAAGGGACAGTCAGCCCCAGCATTTT. Its protein product is CASSLGARDSQPQHF. V is TRBV7-2 and J is TRBJ1-5; 7 bases match TRBD1. Germline V gene lookup returns CDR1 SGHTA and CDR2 FQGNSA. Unmatched junction bases numbered 6, after V lost 1 base and J lost 6 bases. The CDR3 totals 15 residues.

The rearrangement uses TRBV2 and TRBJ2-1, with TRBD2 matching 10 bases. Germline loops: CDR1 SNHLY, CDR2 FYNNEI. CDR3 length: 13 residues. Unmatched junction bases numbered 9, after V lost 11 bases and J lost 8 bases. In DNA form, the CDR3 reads TGTGCCTCATCTAGCGGGAGTTCAGATGAGCAGTTCTTC. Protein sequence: CASSSGSSDEQFF.

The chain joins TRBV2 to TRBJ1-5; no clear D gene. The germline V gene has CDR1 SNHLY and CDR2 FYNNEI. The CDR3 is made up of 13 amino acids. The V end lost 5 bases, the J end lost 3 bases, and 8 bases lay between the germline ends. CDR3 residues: CASSTIHNQPQHF. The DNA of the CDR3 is TGTGCCAGCAGTACCATACACAATCAGCCCCAGCATTTT. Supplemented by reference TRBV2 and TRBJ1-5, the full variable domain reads EPEVTQTPSHQVTQMGQEVILRCVPISNHLYFYWYRQILGQKVEFLVSFYNNEISEKSEIFDDQFSVERPDGSNFTLKIRSTKLEDSAMYFCASSTIHNQPQHFGDGTRLSIL.

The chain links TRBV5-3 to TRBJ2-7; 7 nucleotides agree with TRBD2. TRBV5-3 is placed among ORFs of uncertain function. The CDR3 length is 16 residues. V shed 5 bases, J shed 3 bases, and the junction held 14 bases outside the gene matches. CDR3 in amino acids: CARRELARSANYEQYF. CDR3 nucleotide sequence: TGTGCCAGAAGGGAACTAGCGCGAAGTGCAAACTACGAGCAGTACTTC.

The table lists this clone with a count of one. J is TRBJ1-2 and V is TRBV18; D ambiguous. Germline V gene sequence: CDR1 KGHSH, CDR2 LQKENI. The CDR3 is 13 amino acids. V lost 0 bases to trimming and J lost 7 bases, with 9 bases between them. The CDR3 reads CASSPPIGGGYTF. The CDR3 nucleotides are TGTGCCAGCTCACCACCTATCGGTGGTGGCTACACCTTC.

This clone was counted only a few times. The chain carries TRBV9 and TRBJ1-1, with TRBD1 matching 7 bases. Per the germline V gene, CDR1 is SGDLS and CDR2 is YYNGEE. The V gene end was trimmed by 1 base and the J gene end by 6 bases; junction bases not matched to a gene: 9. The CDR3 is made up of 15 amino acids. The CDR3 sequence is CASSVTTRQGPEAFF. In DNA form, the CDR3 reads TGTGCCAGCAGCGTAACTACTAGACAGGGACCTGAAGCTTTCTTT.

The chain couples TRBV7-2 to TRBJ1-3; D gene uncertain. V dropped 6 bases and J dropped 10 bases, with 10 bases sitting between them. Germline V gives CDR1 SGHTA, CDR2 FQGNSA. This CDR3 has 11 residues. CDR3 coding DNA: TGTGCCAGCAGTTCCGGTCTTACCATATATTTT. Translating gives CASSSGLTIYF.

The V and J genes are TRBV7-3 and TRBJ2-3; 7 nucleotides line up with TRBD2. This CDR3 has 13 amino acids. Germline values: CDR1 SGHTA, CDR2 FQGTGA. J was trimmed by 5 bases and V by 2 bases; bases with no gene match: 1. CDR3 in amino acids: CASSLWEGDTQYF. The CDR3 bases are TGTGCCAGCAGCTTATGGGAGGGAGATACGCAGTATTTT.

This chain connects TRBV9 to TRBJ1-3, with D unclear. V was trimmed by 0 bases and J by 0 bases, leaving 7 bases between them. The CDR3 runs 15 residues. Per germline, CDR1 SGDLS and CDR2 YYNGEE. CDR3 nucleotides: TGTGCCAGCAGCGTAGTGGGAGTCTCTGGAAACACCATATATTTT. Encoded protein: CASSVVGVSGNTIYF.

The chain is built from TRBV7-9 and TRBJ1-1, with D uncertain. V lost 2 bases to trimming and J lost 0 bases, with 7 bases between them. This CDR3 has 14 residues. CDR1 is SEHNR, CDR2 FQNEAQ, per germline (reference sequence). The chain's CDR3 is CASSLSRLNTEAFF. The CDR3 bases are TGTGCCAGCAGCTTAAGCAGGTTGAACACTGAAGCTTTCTTT.

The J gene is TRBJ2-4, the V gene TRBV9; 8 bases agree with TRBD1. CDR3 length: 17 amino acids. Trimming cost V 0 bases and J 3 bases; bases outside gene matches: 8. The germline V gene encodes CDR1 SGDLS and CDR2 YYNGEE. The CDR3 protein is CASSVGYTGGFKNIQYF. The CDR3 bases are TGTGCCAGCAGCGTAGGGTATACAGGGGGGTTCAAAAACATTCAGTACTTC.

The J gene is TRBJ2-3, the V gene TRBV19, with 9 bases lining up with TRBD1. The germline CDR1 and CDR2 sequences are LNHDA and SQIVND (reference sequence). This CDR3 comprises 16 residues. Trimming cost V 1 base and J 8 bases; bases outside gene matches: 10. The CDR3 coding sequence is TGTGCCAGTAGTATAGTAGGGGACAGGGTCGGGTCTACGCAGTATTTT. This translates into CASSIVGDRVGSTQYF. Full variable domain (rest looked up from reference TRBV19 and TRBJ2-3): DGGITQSPKYLFRKEGQNVTLSCEQNLNHDAMYWYRQDPGQGLRLIYYSQIVNDFQKGDIAEGYSVSREKKESFPLTVTSAQKNPTAFYLCASSIVGDRVGSTQYFGPGTRLTVL.

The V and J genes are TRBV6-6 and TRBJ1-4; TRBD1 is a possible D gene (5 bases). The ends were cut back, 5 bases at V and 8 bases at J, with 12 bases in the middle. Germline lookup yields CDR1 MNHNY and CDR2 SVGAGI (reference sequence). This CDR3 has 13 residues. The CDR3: CASSGGTGEKLFF. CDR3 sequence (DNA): TGTGCCAGCAGTGGCGGGACCGGAGAAAAACTGTTTTTT.

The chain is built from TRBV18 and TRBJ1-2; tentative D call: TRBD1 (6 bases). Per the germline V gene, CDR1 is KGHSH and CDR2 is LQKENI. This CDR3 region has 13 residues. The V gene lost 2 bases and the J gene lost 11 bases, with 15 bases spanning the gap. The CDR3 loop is CASSPSEQGGYTF. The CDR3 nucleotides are TGTGCCAGCTCACCATCGGAACAGGGAGGGTACACCTTC. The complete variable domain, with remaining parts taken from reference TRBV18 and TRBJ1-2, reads NAGVMQNPRHLVRRRGQEARLRCSPMKGHSHVYWYRQLPEEGLKFMVYLQKENIIDESGMPKERFSAEFPKEGPSILRIQQVVRGDSAAYFCASSPSEQGGYTFGSGTRLTVV.

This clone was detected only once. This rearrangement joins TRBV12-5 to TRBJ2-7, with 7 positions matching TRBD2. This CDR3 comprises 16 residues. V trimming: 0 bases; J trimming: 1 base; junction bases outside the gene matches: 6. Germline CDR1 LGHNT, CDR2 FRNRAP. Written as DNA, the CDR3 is TGTGCTAGTGGTTTGGTCGTGGGAGGGGAATCCTACGAGCAGTACTTC. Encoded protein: CASGLVVGGESYEQYF.

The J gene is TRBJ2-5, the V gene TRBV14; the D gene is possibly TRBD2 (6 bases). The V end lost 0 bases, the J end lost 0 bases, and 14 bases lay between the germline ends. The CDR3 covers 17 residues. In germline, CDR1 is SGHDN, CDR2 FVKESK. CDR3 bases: TGTGCCAGCAGCCAAGAAGTCCCGGGAGTGAACCAAGAGACCCAGTACTTC. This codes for CASSQEVPGVNQETQYF.

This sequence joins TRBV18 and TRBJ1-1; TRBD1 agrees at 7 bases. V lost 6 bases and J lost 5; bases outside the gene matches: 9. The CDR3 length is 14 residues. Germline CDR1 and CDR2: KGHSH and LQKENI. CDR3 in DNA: TGTGCCAGCTCCCGGGGGACAGTGGAAACTGAAGCTTTCTTT. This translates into CASSRGTVETEAFF.

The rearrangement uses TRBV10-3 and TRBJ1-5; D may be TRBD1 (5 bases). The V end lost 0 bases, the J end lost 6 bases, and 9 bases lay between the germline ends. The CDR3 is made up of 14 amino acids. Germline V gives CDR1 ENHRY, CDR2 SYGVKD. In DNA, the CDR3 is TGTGCCATCAGTGAGTCGAAAGGGGTTCAGCCCCAGCATTTT. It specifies CAISESKGVQPQHF.

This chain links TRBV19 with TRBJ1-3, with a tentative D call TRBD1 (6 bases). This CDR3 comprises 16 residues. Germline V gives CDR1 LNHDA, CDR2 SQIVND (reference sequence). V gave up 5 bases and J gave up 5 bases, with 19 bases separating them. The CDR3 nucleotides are TGTGCCAGTAGTGCGACAGGAGGAGGCCTAAGAAACACCATATATTTT. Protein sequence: CASSATGGGLRNTIYF.

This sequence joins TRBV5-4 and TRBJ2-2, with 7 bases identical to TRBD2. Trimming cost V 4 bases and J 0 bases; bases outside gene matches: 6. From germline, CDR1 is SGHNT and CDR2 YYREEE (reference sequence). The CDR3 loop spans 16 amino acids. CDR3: CASSTRLASNTGELFF. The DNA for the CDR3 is TGTGCCAGCAGCACGCGACTAGCCTCGAACACCGGGGAGCTGTTTTTT.

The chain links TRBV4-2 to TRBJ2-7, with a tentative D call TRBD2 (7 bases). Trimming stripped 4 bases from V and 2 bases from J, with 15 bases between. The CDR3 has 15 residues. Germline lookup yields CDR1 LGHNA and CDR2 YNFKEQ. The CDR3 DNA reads TGTGCCAGCAGCCGCAACAGGGAGGGGCCCTACGAGCAGTACTTC. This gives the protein CASSRNREGPYEQYF.

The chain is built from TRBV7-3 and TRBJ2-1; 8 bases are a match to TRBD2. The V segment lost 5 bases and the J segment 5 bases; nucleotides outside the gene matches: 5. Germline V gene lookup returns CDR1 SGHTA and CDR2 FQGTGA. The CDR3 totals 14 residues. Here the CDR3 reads CASSRSGSDNEQFF. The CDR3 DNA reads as TGTGCCAGCAGCCGCAGCGGGAGTGACAATGAGCAGTTCTTC.

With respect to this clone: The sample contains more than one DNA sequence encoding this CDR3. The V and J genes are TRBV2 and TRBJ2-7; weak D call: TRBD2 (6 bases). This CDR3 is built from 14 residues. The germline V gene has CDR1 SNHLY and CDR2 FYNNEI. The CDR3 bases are TGTGCTAGCGAAGCGGGCGGGTCCACCTACGAGCAGTACTTC. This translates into CASEAGGSTYEQYF.

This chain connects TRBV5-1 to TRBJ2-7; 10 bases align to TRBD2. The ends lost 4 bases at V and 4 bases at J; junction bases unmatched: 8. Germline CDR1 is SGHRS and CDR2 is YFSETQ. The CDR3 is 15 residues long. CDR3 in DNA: TGCGCCAGCAGCCTGGTCCTAGCGGGAGAATACGAGCAGTACTTC. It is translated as CASSLVLAGEYEQYF. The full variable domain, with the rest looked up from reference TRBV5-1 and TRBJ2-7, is KAGVTQTPRYLIKTRGQQVTLSCSPISGHRSVSWYQQTPGQGLQFLFEYFSETQRNKGNFPGRFSGRQFSNSRSEMNVSTLELGDSALYLCASSLVLAGEYEQYFGPGTRLTVT.

The CDR3 nucleotides read TGTGCCAGCAGCTTGAGCCCGGGACAGAGCGGCTACACCTTC. It specifies CASSLSPGQSGYTF. The chain has TRBV7-2 and TRBJ1-2; TRBD1 agrees at 7 bases. Germline CDR1 is SGHTA and CDR2 is FQGNSA. With V trimmed by 3 bases and J by 8 bases, 9 bases remained unmatched. The CDR3 runs 14 residues. Based on the CDR3 plus reference TRBV7-2 and TRBJ1-2, the full variable domain is GAGVSQSPSNKVTEKGKDVELRCDPISGHTALYWYRQSLGQGLEFLIYFQGNSAPDKSGLPSDRFSAERTGGSVSTLTIQRTQQEDSAVYLCASSLSPGQSGYTFGSGTRLTVV.

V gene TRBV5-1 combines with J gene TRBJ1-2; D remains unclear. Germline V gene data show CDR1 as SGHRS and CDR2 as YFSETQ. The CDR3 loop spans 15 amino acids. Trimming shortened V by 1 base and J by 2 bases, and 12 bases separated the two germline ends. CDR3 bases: TGCGCCAGCAGCTTGCCCCCGGTGGAGAACTATGGCTACACCTTC. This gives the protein CASSLPPVENYGYTF.

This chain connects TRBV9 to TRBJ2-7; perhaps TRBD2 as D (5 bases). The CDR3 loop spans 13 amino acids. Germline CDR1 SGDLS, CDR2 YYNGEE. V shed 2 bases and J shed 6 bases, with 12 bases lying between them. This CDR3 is CASSVDEGTEQYF. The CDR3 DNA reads TGTGCCAGCAGCGTTGATGAGGGAACCGAGCAGTACTTC.

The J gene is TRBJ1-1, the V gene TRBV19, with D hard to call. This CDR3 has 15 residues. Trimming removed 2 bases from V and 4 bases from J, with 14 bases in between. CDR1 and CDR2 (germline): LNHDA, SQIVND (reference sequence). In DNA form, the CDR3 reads TGTGCCAGTAGTATATCACCAGCTAGCACCACTGAAGCTTTCTTT. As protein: CASSISPASTTEAFF.

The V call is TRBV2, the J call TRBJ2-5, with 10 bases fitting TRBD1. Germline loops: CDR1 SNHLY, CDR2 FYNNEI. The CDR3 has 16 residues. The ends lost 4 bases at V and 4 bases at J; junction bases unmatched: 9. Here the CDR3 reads CASSGWTGGMGETQYF. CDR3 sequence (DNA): TGTGCCAGCAGTGGTTGGACAGGGGGTATGGGAGAGACCCAGTACTTC.

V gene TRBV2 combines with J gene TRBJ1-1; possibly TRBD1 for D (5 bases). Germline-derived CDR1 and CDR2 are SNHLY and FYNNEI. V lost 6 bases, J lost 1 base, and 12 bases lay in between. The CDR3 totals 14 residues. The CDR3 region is CASRGGVSNTEAFF. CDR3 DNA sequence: TGTGCCAGCAGGGGAGGGGTCTCGAACACTGAAGCTTTCTTT.

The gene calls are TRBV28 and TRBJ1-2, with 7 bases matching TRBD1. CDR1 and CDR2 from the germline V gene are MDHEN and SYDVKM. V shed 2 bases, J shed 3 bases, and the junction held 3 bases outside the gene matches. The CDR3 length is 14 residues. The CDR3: CASSLDREDYGYTF. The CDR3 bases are TGTGCCAGCAGTTTAGACAGGGAGGACTATGGCTACACCTTC.